The 5 T cell receptor beta chains below were found in one sample sequenced in a study of early T cells in non-severe SARS-CoV-2 infection. MiXCR was run by TCRdb on the 5' RACE reads, yielding one entry per CDR3 protein. Among tens of thousands of distinct CDR3 sequences listed, under 7% were seen once. Sequences were derived from whole blood, sampled at baseline. All receptors derive from an adult who was a healthcare worker with PCR-confirmed SARS-CoV-2 infection or an uninfected control (not recorded which).

A note on this clonotype: One end of the junction does not line up with germline, which may come from a read error. The V and J genes are TRBV15 and TRBJ1-5; D gene uncertain. Germline CDR1 is LNHNV and CDR2 is YYDKDF (reference sequence). The length of the CDR3 is 13 residues. The CDR3 spells CVTSRGSNQPQHF. The CDR3 nucleotides read TGTGTCACCAGCAGAGGATCGAATCAGCCCCAGCATTTT.

The chain couples TRBV19 to TRBJ2-1, with 9 bases aligning to TRBD2. Trimming removed 9 bases from V and 2 bases from J; junction bases left unmatched: 8. The CDR3 loop spans 15 amino acids. Germline assignment: CDR1 LNHDA and CDR2 SQIVND (reference sequence). The CDR3 DNA follows: TGTGCCAGCCAAAAGCGGGAGGTTACCTACAATGAGCAGTTCTTC. Translated: CASQKREVTYNEQFF.

This clonotype was counted at least ten times. The V and J genes are TRBV29-1 and TRBJ2-3; D possibly matches TRBD1 or TRBD2 (5 bases each). Germline CDR1 is SQVTM and CDR2 is ANQGSEA. The CDR3 length is 12 residues. Trimming took off 7 bases at V and 10 bases at J, with 18 bases between the two ends. The CDR3, as DNA: TGCAGCGCCCGGGACCATCTAGGGCCGCAGTATTTT. Amino acids: CSARDHLGPQYF.

In this sample, this clonotype turned up many times. The rearrangement joins TRBV2 to TRBJ1-2; D unresolved. V lost 2 bases and J 4 bases, leaving 14 bases between the germline ends. The germline CDR1 and CDR2 sequences are SNHLY and FYNNEI. The CDR3 contains 15 residues. CDR3 bases: TGTGCCAGCAGTGAACGGGCAGGCGCCGTCTATGGCTACACCTTC. This sequence encodes CASSERAGAVYGYTF.

This clonotype was counted many times. The CDR3 bases are TGTGCCAGCAATTACTACGGGGGGGTGGACAGGGCTTACAATGAGCAGTTCTTC. As protein: CASNYYGGVDRAYNEQFF. J is TRBJ2-1 and V is TRBV27; D is tentatively TRBD1 or TRBD2 (8 bases each). This CDR3 spans 18 amino acids. Germline V gene lookup returns CDR1 MNHEY and CDR2 SMNVEV (reference sequence). V was clipped by 7 bases and J by 4 bases, with 26 bases between them.